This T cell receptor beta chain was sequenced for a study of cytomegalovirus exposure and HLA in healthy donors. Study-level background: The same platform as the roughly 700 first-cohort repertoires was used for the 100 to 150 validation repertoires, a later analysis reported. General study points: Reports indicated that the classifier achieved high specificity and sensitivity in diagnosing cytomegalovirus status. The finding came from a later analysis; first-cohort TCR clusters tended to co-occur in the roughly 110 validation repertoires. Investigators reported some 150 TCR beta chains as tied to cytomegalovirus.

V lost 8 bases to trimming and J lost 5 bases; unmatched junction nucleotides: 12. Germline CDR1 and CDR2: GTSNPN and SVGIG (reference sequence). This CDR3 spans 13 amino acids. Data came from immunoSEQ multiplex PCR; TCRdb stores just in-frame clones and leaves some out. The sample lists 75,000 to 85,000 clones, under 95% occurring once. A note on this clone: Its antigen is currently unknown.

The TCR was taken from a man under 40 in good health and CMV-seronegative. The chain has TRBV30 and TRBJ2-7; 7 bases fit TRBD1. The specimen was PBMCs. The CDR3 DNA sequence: TGTGCCGGAAACCGGGACAGACCTCACGAGCAGTACTTC. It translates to CAGNRDRPHEQYF.